Shown below are 6 T cell receptor beta chains from a single sample sequenced in a study of cytomegalovirus exposure and HLA in healthy donors (dated by TCRdb to the late 2010s). Preparation of the library involved the immunoSEQ multiplex PCR assay. A mixture of 60 forward primers for TCR Vbeta segments and 13 reverse primers for TCR Jbeta segments was used in the multiplex PCR. TCRdb mirrors the immuneACCESS table, restricted to in-frame sequences. Some clones are absent from its copies; in checked studies, under half trace to an unresolved V gene, and the reason for the others is unknown. The sample table lists around 200,000 clones, approximately 81% of them with a count of one. The ten largest clonotypes hold 3.8% of the sample. The sample consisted of PBMCs. All receptors come from a man aged 50-60 years in good health and CMV-seronegative.

The gene calls are TRBV27 and TRBJ2-5; perhaps TRBD1 as D (6 bases). With 6 bases removed from V and 5 bases from J, the gap between germline ends came to 19 bases. Germline values: CDR1 MNHEY, CDR2 SMNVEV (reference sequence). CDR3 length: 15 residues. The CDR3 protein is CASRSDRTPRETQYF. The CDR3 DNA sequence: TGTGCCAGCAGGTCAGACAGGACCCCTAGGGAGACCCAGTACTTC.

This clone turned up a few times. The chain recombines TRBV4-3 with TRBJ2-7, with D perhaps TRBD2 (6 bases). CDR3 size: 14 residues. The V gene lost 0 bases and the J gene lost 4 bases, with 10 bases spanning the gap. Germline CDR1 LGHNA, CDR2 YSLEER. The CDR3 nucleotides are TGCGCCAGCAGCCAAGAATACAGCGGGTACGAGCAGTACTTC. Protein sequence: CASSQEYSGYEQYF.

This chain connects TRBV15 to TRBJ2-5, with a weak D call TRBD1 (6 bases). Germline V CDR1 and CDR2: LNHNV, YYDKDF (reference sequence). With 1 base removed from V and 5 bases from J, the gap between germline ends came to 17 bases. The CDR3 covers 16 residues. The CDR3 region has the DNA TGTGCCACCAGCAGAGCTACCACAGGGCTCGGGGAGACCCAGTACTTC. Translated: CATSRATTGLGETQYF.

This chain uses TRBV6-5 with TRBJ1-1; no firm D call. V was pared by 5 bases and J by 5 bases, with 12 bases between. This CDR3 has 13 residues. Germline assignment: CDR1 MNHEY and CDR2 SVGAGI. CDR3 coding DNA: TGTGCCAGCAGTCGGACGGGGTGGACTGAAGCTTTCTTT. Protein product: CASSRTGWTEAFF.

V is TRBV5-8 and J is TRBJ1-2; D ambiguous. Trimming pared 4 bases from V and 4 bases from J, leaving 8 bases between. The CDR3 consists of 12 residues. Germline V CDR1 and CDR2: SGHTS, YDEGEE. CDR3 sequence: CASSTEGYGYTF. In DNA, the CDR3 is TGTGCCAGCAGCACGGAGGGCTATGGCTACACCTTC.

The rearrangement links TRBV5-6 to TRBJ1-1, with D perhaps TRBD1 (5 bases). The CDR3 length is 15 residues. Germline V gives CDR1 SGHDT, CDR2 YYEEEE. Trimming took 4 bases from V and 4 from J, leaving 17 bases between them. The CDR3 nucleotides are TGTGCCAGCAGCCCTGGGGCTAAACGGAGCACTGAAGCTTTCTTT. As protein: CASSPGAKRSTEAFF.